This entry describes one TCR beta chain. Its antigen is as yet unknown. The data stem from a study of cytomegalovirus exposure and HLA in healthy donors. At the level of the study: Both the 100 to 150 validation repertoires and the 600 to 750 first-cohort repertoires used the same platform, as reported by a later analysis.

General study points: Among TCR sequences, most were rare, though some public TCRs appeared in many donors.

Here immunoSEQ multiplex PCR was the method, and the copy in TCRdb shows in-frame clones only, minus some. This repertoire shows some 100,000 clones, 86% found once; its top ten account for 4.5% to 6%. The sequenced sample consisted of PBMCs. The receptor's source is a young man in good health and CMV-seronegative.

This CDR3 reads CASSESRTGGPYEQYF. For the CDR3, the DNA is TGCGCCAGCAGTGAGTCGCGGACAGGGGGTCCCTACGAGCAGTACTTC. The chain carries TRBV10-1 and TRBJ2-7, with 10 bases aligning to TRBD1. The CDR3 runs 16 residues. The germline V gene encodes CDR1 WNHNN and CDR2 SYGVQD (reference sequence). The ends lost 0 bases at V and 2 bases at J; junction bases unmatched: 4.